This entry lists 17 T cell receptor beta chains sequenced from one sample in a study of molecular identifiers for immune sequencing clone quantification. In TCRdb, the PCR reads were re-called with MiXCR into one record per CDR3 protein. This sample carries fewer than 75,000 distinct CDR3 sequences, under 20% of them seen once, and the ten largest clones take 1.4% to 1.5%. Sample: naive CD8+ T cells from blood, with Jurkat cell RNA spiked in. Subset in this sample: FACS-sorted CD8+CD4-CCR7+CD45RA+ naive T cells. The receptors were sampled from a human donor in good health. Some libraries in this study had Jurkat cell RNA spiked in.

This clonotype has a single count. The V gene is TRBV19, the J gene TRBJ2-7; D could derive from TRBD1 or TRBD2 (5 bases each). Germline V gene lookup returns CDR1 LNHDA and CDR2 SQIVND (reference sequence). Deletions cut 10 bases from V and 4 bases from J, with 11 bases between. The CDR3 has 11 residues. CDR3 coding DNA: TGTGCCACCCAGAGGGGTTACGAGCAGTACTTC. This translates into CATQRGYEQYF.

This clonotype was seen many times. V gene TRBV19 combines with J gene TRBJ2-7; perhaps TRBD2 as D (6 bases). CDR3 size: 13 residues. From germline, CDR1 is LNHDA and CDR2 SQIVND (reference sequence). Trimming cost V 10 bases and J 4 bases, with 17 bases left between them. In nucleotides, the CDR3 is TGTGCCACCGCCTACCGGGACTGGTACGAGCAGTACTTC. Amino acids: CATAYRDWYEQYF.

The sample holds many counts of this clonotype. The chain combines TRBV4-1 with TRBJ2-1, with 7 bases identical to TRBD1. The CDR3 totals 15 residues. J was trimmed by 5 bases and V by 0 bases; bases with no gene match: 4. Germline CDR1 and CDR2: MGHRA and YSYEKL. The CDR3 loop is CASSQDRGQDNEQFF. For the CDR3, the DNA is TGCGCCAGCAGCCAAGATAGAGGACAGGACAATGAGCAGTTCTTC.

This clonotype was recorded at least ten times. The CDR3 sequence is CASSYSTDTQYF. In DNA, the CDR3 is TGTGCCAGCAGTTACAGCACAGATACGCAGTATTTT. The V and J genes are TRBV12-3 or TRBV12-4 and TRBJ2-3; D not certain. The CDR3 covers 12 residues. Trimming shortened V by 4 bases and J by 0 bases, and 2 bases separated the two germline ends.

This clonotype has ten or more counts. This sequence joins TRBV30 and TRBJ1-1; the D gene is possibly TRBD1 (5 bases). Germline V gene lookup returns CDR1 GTSNPN and CDR2 SVGIG (reference sequence). This CDR3 is 14 amino acids long. Trimming left V 3 bases short and J 4 bases short, with 15 bases between. CDR3 residues: CAWSPNPGGTEAFF. CDR3 nucleotide sequence: TGTGCCTGGAGCCCCAACCCGGGGGGCACTGAAGCTTTCTTT.

This clonotype was counted at least ten times. The rearrangement joins TRBV4-3 to TRBJ2-1; the D gene is possibly TRBD2 (5 bases). This CDR3 comprises 18 residues. Germline V gene data show CDR1 as LGHNA and CDR2 as YSLEER. Trimming took 1 base from V and 3 from J, leaving 19 bases between them. The CDR3 DNA is TGCGCCAGCAGCCAAGGAGCGGCACTGAGTTACCACTACAATGAGCAGTTCTTC. It is translated as CASSQGAALSYHYNEQFF.

Many counts were recorded for this clonotype. The chain employs TRBV23-1 and TRBJ2-2; tentative D call: TRBD1 (5 bases). TRBV23-1 is an open reading frame, and its role is uncertain. V lost 0 bases and J 6 bases, leaving 8 bases between the germline ends. The CDR3 extends over 14 amino acids. The DNA of the CDR3 is TGCGCCAGCAGTCAATCACAGGTCCCCGGGGAGCTGTTTTTT. It yields the protein CASSQSQVPGELFF.

The table lists this clonotype with many counts. The rearrangement joins TRBV6-1 to TRBJ1-5; D may be TRBD1 (5 bases). Deletions cut 10 bases from V and 0 bases from J, with 10 bases between. In germline, CDR1 is MNHNS, CDR2 SASEGT. The CDR3 runs 13 residues. The chain's CDR3 is CAIDRDSNQPQHF. In DNA, the CDR3 is TGTGCCATCGACAGAGATAGCAATCAGCCCCAGCATTTT.

At least ten counts were recorded for this clonotype. The CDR3 here is CASSIRNTEAFF. CDR3 DNA: TGTGCCAGCAGCATAAGGAACACTGAAGCTTTCTTT. The chain uses TRBV2 and TRBJ1-1; D is unresolved. Deletions cut 6 bases from V and 1 base from J, with 6 bases between. The germline V gene encodes CDR1 SNHLY and CDR2 FYNNEI. This CDR3 has 12 residues.

This clonotype was seen ten or more times. The V gene is TRBV5-1, the J gene TRBJ2-3; possibly TRBD2 for D (5 bases). Germline V gene sequence: CDR1 SGHRS, CDR2 YFSETQ. The CDR3 length is 15 residues. V was clipped by 4 bases and J by 0 bases, with 12 bases between them. For the CDR3, the DNA is TGCGCCAGCAGCCAGTTACTAGGCAGCACAGATACGCAGTATTTT. Translation: CASSQLLGSTDTQYF.

The table lists this clonotype with many counts. The chain has TRBV7-9 and TRBJ2-7, with D possibly TRBD1 on 6 matching bases. V was pared by 11 bases and J by 3 bases, with 17 bases between. Germline V gene sequence: CDR1 SEHNR, CDR2 FQNEAQ (reference sequence). The CDR3 has 13 residues. The CDR3, as DNA: TGTGCCCATGGGGGCAGGTCGATCTACGAGCAGTACTTC. Translation: CAHGGRSIYEQYF.

V and J are TRBV27 and TRBJ2-2; TRBD2 aligns across 14 bases. Per the germline V gene, CDR1 is MNHEY and CDR2 is SMNVEV (reference sequence). V lost 6 bases and J lost 7; bases outside the gene matches: 4. This CDR3 has 15 residues. CDR3 residues: CASRGGLAGDGELFF. CDR3 nucleotide sequence: TGTGCCAGCAGGGGGGGACTAGCGGGAGACGGGGAGCTGTTTTTT.

In its sample, this clonotype was seen a few times. The rearrangement joins TRBV7-9 to TRBJ1-3, with D unclear. Trimming took off 6 bases at V and 4 bases at J, with 16 bases between the two ends. The CDR3 covers 15 residues. The germline gives CDR1 SEHNR, CDR2 FQNEAQ (reference sequence). The CDR3 DNA follows: TGTGCCAGCAGTCCGGGAGGAGGGCCCGGAAACACCATATATTTT. Its translation is CASSPGGGPGNTIYF. The complete variable domain, with remaining parts taken from reference TRBV7-9 and TRBJ1-3, reads DTGVSQNPRHKITKRGQNVTFRCDPISEHNRLYWYRQTLGQGPEFLTYFQNEAQLEKSRLLSDRFSAERPKGSFSTLEIQRTEQGDSAMYLCASSPGGGPGNTIYFGEGSWLTVV.

This clonotype was detected once. This may come from a read error, since a much larger clone is one base off. Lacking the conserved final phenylalanine or tryptophan, this CDR3 likely reflects a read error. The rearrangement links TRBV11-3 to TRBJ2-2, with D possibly TRBD2 on 5 matching bases. Germline V CDR1 and CDR2: SGHNT, YENEEA. The CDR3 length is 15 residues. Trimming removed 3 bases at V and 6 bases at J, with 14 bases between. As DNA, the CDR3 is TGTGCCAGCAGCTTTAGAACGGGGAGTGCCGGGGAGCTGTTTTCT. It specifies CASSFRTGSAGELFS.

This clonotype was observed a few times. The chain joins TRBV6-5 to TRBJ2-1; 9 bases are shared with TRBD2. V lost 6 bases to trimming and J lost 2 bases; unmatched junction nucleotides: 5. Germline V gives CDR1 MNHEY, CDR2 SVGAGI. The CDR3 is 15 residues long. CDR3 sequence reads: CASSQGLATYNEQFF. The DNA for the CDR3 is TGTGCCAGCAGCCAGGGACTAGCCACCTACAATGAGCAGTTCTTC.

As to this clonotype: A much larger clonotype is one base distant, so this may be a read error. The chain uses TRBV4-2 and TRBJ1-1; a possible D gene is TRBD1 (5 bases). Trimming pared 1 base from V and 10 bases from J, leaving 10 bases between. The germline V gene has CDR1 LGHNA and CDR2 YNFKEQ. This CDR3 comprises 12 residues. The CDR3 sequence: CASSQGADRAFF. The CDR3 nucleotides are TGTGCCAGCAGCCAAGGAGCAGACAGAGCTTTCTTT.

This chain joins TRBV24-1 and TRBJ1-1; TRBD1 is a possible D gene (5 bases). Trimming pared 1 base from V and 9 bases from J, leaving 20 bases between. The CDR3 is made up of 16 amino acids. Germline-derived CDR1 and CDR2 are KGHDR and SFDVKD. CDR3 nucleotide sequence: TGTGCCACCAGTGATTTAGGGGAGGGACTCCTGACCCAAGCTTTCTTT. Amino acids: CATSDLGEGLLTQAFF.